The T cell receptor (beta chain) under discussion was sequenced for a study of blood T cell repertoires in COVID-19. Study summary: Material from acute and convalescent COVID-19 was sourced from the United States, Italy and Spain. T cells, B-cell-depleted T cells, or PBMCs provided the cDNA or gDNA that served as material.

Germline CDR1 LGHNT, CDR2 FRNRAP. CDR3 length: 16 residues. V shed 6 bases and J 4 bases; nucleotides not matched to a gene: 8. Per the authors' pipeline: From reference gene primer amplification, estimates of nucleated cell counts were derived. Sequencing used immunoSEQ multiplex PCR; TCRdb keeps in-frame clones, though not all of them. Clonal size and the V and J genes are those of that table, whereas D and trimming came from the DNA. The sample has about 200,000 clones; approximately 87% are singletons. This clonotype was obtained from a woman aged 70-85 years with acute or convalescent COVID-19. The chain has TRBV12-5 and TRBJ2-3; 12 positions match TRBD2. Sequences were obtained from peripheral blood. The CDR3 sequence: CASGRGLAGTSDTQYF. As DNA, the CDR3 is TGTGCTAGTGGCCGCGGACTAGCGGGAACTTCAGATACGCAGTATTTT.